Listed here are 7 T cell receptor beta chains from one sample, sequenced in a study of blood T cell repertoires in COVID-19. Here immunoSEQ multiplex PCR was the method, and the copy in TCRdb shows in-frame clones only, minus some. The data hold a few hundred thousand clones, with about 86% observed a single time. Sequenced material: peripheral blood. The receptors originated from an elderly man with acute or convalescent COVID-19.

The chain combines TRBV29-1 with TRBJ2-7; 8 bases agree with TRBD1. The ends lost 3 bases at V and 7 bases at J; junction bases unmatched: 8. Germline CDR1 reads SQVTM; CDR2 reads ANQGSEA. This CDR3 has 13 amino acids. The DNA for the CDR3 is TGCAGCGTTGATTCTCGGACAGGGAGGGAGCAGTACTTC. Translated, it gives CSVDSRTGREQYF.

The CDR3 sequence: CASSQDLSGSGYTF. As DNA, the CDR3 is TGTGCCAGCAGCCAAGACCTATCCGGGAGCGGCTACACCTTC. V usage is TRBV4-2 and J usage is TRBJ1-2; no clear D. CDR1 and CDR2 from the germline V gene are LGHNA and YNFKEQ. The CDR3 length is 14 residues. Trimming stripped 0 bases from V and 8 bases from J, with 13 bases between.

This chain links TRBV9 with TRBJ2-1, with TRBD2 matching 8 bases. Trimming removed 0 bases from V and 6 bases from J; junction bases left unmatched: 8. This CDR3 is 16 amino acids long. Germline assignment: CDR1 SGDLS and CDR2 YYNGEE. CDR3: CASSVGEVAGSNEQFF. Written as DNA, the CDR3 is TGTGCCAGCAGCGTAGGGGAGGTAGCGGGAAGCAATGAGCAGTTCTTC.

This clone turned up a few times. This rearrangement joins TRBV9 to TRBJ2-7, with D possibly TRBD2 on 6 matching bases. Per the germline V gene, CDR1 is SGDLS and CDR2 is YYNGEE. V lost 0 bases and J lost 7, with 14 bases in between. This CDR3 is 14 amino acids long. The CDR3 bases are TGTGCCAGCAGCGTAGAACCCGGGAGTGGAGAGCAGTACTTC. Its translation is CASSVEPGSGEQYF.

The chain links TRBV19 to TRBJ1-2; 7 positions match TRBD1. This CDR3 region has 13 residues. Germline CDR1 and CDR2: LNHDA and SQIVND (reference sequence). The trim removed 5 bases at V and 7 bases at J, leaving 7 bases unmatched. The CDR3 here is CASSLQQGSGYTF. In nucleotides, the CDR3 is TGTGCCAGTAGTCTTCAACAGGGGTCTGGCTACACCTTC.

Here the CDR3 DNA reads TGTGCCAGCAGCACGGGAGTCAATGAGCAGTTCTTC. This sequence encodes CASSTGVNEQFF. The chain employs TRBV5-6 and TRBJ2-1, with D perhaps matching TRBD2 (6 bases). The CDR3 covers 12 residues. Trimming cost V 4 bases and J 6 bases, with 8 bases left between them. Germline loops: CDR1 SGHDT, CDR2 YYEEEE.

The chain employs TRBV7-9 and TRBJ1-1; 7 positions agree with TRBD1. Germline values: CDR1 SEHNR, CDR2 FQNEAQ (reference sequence). The CDR3 has 15 residues. With 5 bases clipped from V and 1 base from J, the junction kept 7 bases outside the gene matches. As DNA, the CDR3 is TGTGCCAGCAGCATCGTGACAGGGCGGAACACTGAAGCTTTCTTT. Translated: CASSIVTGRNTEAFF.